This TCR beta chain derives from a study of cytomegalovirus exposure and HLA in healthy donors. Study findings and constraints: Sequence variants that were highly shared formed a cluster that was likely a sequencing artifact. In vitro, three CMV-associated chains proved specific for CMV antigens.

The V gene end was trimmed by 3 bases and the J gene end by 3 bases; junction bases not matched to a gene: 3. CDR1 and CDR2 (germline): SGHTA, FQGNSA. This CDR3 spans 15 amino acids. Primers: 60 Vbeta forward and 13 Jbeta reverse. Here immunoSEQ multiplex PCR was the method, and the copy in TCRdb shows in-frame clones only, minus some. The repertoire has some 70,000 clones, approximately 80% of them found once; the top ten carry over 2.5%. As regards this clone: Antigen: not known.

This chain connects TRBV7-2 to TRBJ1-3; 9 bases map to TRBD1. This clonotype originated in a man in his late teens or twenties in good health and CMV-seronegative. Material for sequencing was PBMCs. The CDR3 sequence is CASSLDRGGGNTIYF. CDR3 nucleotide sequence: TGTGCCAGCAGCTTGGACAGGGGAGGTGGAAACACCATATATTTT.